This T cell receptor (beta chain) was retrieved from a study of cytomegalovirus exposure and HLA in healthy donors (dated by TCRdb to about 2017). With respect to the entire study: According to a later analysis, one platform produced both the approximately 110 validation repertoires and the 700 or so repertoires of the first cohort. Besides the first cohort of 550 to 750 subjects, a separate validation cohort made up of 120 different subjects was used. The aim of the study was to test whether cataloging public T cell receptors could identify signatures of past pathogen exposure. To predict cytomegalovirus infection status, the study combined high-throughput TCR immunosequencing, statistical association of individual TCRs with disease status, and machine learning. Study-wide conclusions, independent of this receptor: The classifier was reported to diagnose cytomegalovirus status with high specificity and sensitivity in both the original and validation cohorts. A few of the identified cytomegalovirus-associated TCR beta chains were confirmed in vitro to be specific for cytomegalovirus antigens. In a later analysis, TCRs clustered in the first cohort were found to also tend to co-occur in the 120 or so validation repertoires, with approximately 94% of cluster scores above 0. The authors suggested that the approach could potentially be extended to other disease states and immunological phenotypes. While some public TCRs were present in many individuals, most TCR sequences turned up only very rarely across donors. In the study, approximately 160 TCR beta chains were listed as associated with cytomegalovirus. A later analysis had no HLA typing for the validation cohort, so co-occurrence there was scored across all 110 or so repertoires.

Measured from the cysteine to the phenylalanine, the CDR3 is 13 residues long. The sequence is cut down to CDR3 DNA, 39 bases in frame from base 1. V lost 5 bases and J lost 7 bases; the stretch between them is 12 bases long. CDR1 and CDR2 are read off the germline V gene as MGHDK and SYGVNS. Library construction relied on the immunoSEQ multiplex PCR assay. As for the original processing: To diagnose cytomegalovirus status from the catalog of TCR beta chain sequences, a statistical classification framework was built. TCRdb took over this immuneACCESS table, retaining in-frame rearrangements with V and J assigned. Such tables are incomplete; in checked studies, under half of the missing clones stem from an unresolved V gene, and the remainder is unexplained. That table supplies the V and J calls and clone size; D and trimming were determined from the DNA. This sample gives roughly 150,000 clones in total; 80% to 90% of them show up just once. 5.7% of the sample is held by the ten biggest clonotypes.

This clone is a singleton in its sample. Its antigen remains unidentified. No base-level quality is on record; no much larger clone is a single base apart. The donors belonged to the validation cohort of roughly 120 subjects, which was separate from the approximately 700-subject first cohort. This chain is built from TRBV25-1 and TRBJ2-1; a tentative D call is TRBD1 (6 bases match). This sequence was found in a woman aged 25 to 39 in good health and CMV-seronegative. The specimen sequenced was PBMCs. CDR3 loop: CASSSVQGNEQFF. The DNA sequence is given as TGTGCCAGCAGTTCAGTCCAGGGGAATGAGCAGTTCTTC. Here the CDR3 is joined to the reference TRBV25-1 and TRBJ2-1 genes, and the full variable domain is: EADIYQTPRYLVIGTGKKITLECSQTMGHDKMYWYQQDPGMELHLIHYSYGVNSTEKGDLSSESTVSRIRTEHFPLTLESARPSHTSQYLCASSSVQGNEQFFGPGTRLTVL.